This T cell receptor beta chain was profiled in a study of cytomegalovirus exposure and HLA in healthy donors. The PCR made use of 60 Vbeta and 13 Jbeta primers. Study processing details: Later reanalysis found 75 million to 100 million unique TCR beta chains, roughly 9.9 million of them shared. Profiling relied on immunoSEQ multiplex PCR, and the TCRdb table lists in-frame clones only, not all of them. V and J calls and clone size are those listed in that table; D and trimming were worked out from the DNA. Here the sample spans roughly 150,000 clones, approximately 68% being singletons. The CDR3 is 15 amino acids. Germline lookup yields CDR1 KGHSH and CDR2 LQKENI. The ends were cut back, 0 bases at V and 1 base at J, with 9 bases in the middle.

The sample was PBMCs. The TCR sequence derives from a man in his forties in good health and CMV-seronegative. The rearrangement uses TRBV18 and TRBJ1-1; no clear D gene. The CDR3 protein is CASSPPTQANTEAFF. As DNA, the CDR3 is TGTGCCAGCTCACCACCAACCCAAGCGAACACTGAAGCTTTCTTT.